This T cell receptor (beta chain) was captured by sequencing in a study of CD8 T cells in ankylosing spondylitis. Quantitative 5'-RACE was performed with molecular barcodes, and it yielded the TCR beta libraries. TCRdb redid the calling of the 5' RACE reads with MiXCR, one entry per CDR3 protein. This table holds over 600,000 distinct CDR3 sequences, roughly 20% found once. Study-wide findings and caveats: Matched ankylosing spondylitis synovial fluid reportedly contained a significantly enriched population of disease-linked clones. Previously reported in reactive arthritis synovial fluid and blood were some of the motif variants. Within peripheral blood, clones linked to disease were CD8+ and relatively rare. Seemingly distinctive of ankylosing spondylitis blood was a TCR beta motif formed by eight highly homologous variants.

Germline CDR1 is MDHEN and CDR2 is SYDVKM. The CDR3 contains 14 residues. This clonotype was detected only once. Its antigen is unknown. Germline is not matched at one junction end, which may reflect a read error. This receptor was identified in a male donor with ankylosing spondylitis. V is TRBV28 and J is TRBJ1-3; D possibly corresponds to TRBD1 (5 bases). The sample taken for sequencing was blood, either unsorted or a sorted T cell fraction (not recorded which). CDR3 residues: CASKQESSGTTIYF. The CDR3, as DNA: TGTGCCAGCAAACAGGAGAGCTCTGGAACCACCATATATTTT. Full variable domain (remainder filled in from reference TRBV28 and TRBJ1-3): DVKVTQSSRYLVKRTGEKVFLECVQDMDHENMFWYRQDPGLGLRLIYFSYDVKMKEKGDIPEGYSVSREKKERFSLILESASTNQTSMYLCASKQESSGTTIYFGEGSWLTVV.